Listed here is a single T cell receptor (beta chain). Its specificity is unknown. The data were produced by immunoSEQ multiplex PCR, yet TCRdb's version contains in-frame clones alone and is incomplete. Here the sample spans about 110,000 clones, 70% to 90% being singletons. Looked up from germline, CDR1 is SGHNT and CDR2 is YENEEA. Trimming shortened V by 5 bases and J by 7 bases, and 12 bases separated the two germline ends. This CDR3 has 13 residues. The sample originates from a study of T cell responses to AZD1222 COVID-19 vaccine. Overall study findings and caveats: Close to half of spike-specific TCRs reportedly recognize unmutated variant regions. The donors showed a predominance of white British ancestry and of females, with possible underestimation of clonal diversity. Spike-specific TCR breadth and depth both grew after two AZD1222 doses.

This TCR was sampled from an adult in good health. The source was peripheral blood, collected on day 0 of AZD1222 vaccination. The chain uses TRBV11-3 and TRBJ2-1; D remains ambiguous. The CDR3 coding sequence is TGTGCCAGCAGCCCCCTTGGTGTGAATGAGCAGTTCTTC. Amino acids: CASSPLGVNEQFF.